This T cell receptor beta chain was retrieved from a study of blood T cell repertoires in COVID-19. Study background: Sites in the United States, Italy and Spain provided acute and convalescent COVID-19 samples. Sources were T cells, B-cell-depleted T cells, or PBMCs; the material itself was cDNA or gDNA.

Per the original data handling: Amplification of reference gene primers provided the estimated nucleated cell counts. Assay used: immunoSEQ multiplex PCR; TCRdb lists only in-frame clones, some missing. From that table come the V and J calls and clone size; the DNA was used to work out D and trimming. The data show about 90,000 clones, roughly 72% seen once. Per the germline V gene, CDR1 is SGDLS and CDR2 is YYNGEE. The length of the CDR3 is 15 residues. V lost 2 bases and J lost 1, with 12 bases in between. The source is an older man with acute or convalescent COVID-19. The chain carries TRBV9 and TRBJ1-1, with D unresolved. The sequencing sample was made of peripheral blood. The CDR3 DNA follows: TGTGCCAGCAGCGTCGATGCCCACGGGAACACTGAAGCTTTCTTT. It yields the protein CASSVDAHGNTEAFF.